The 26 T cell receptor beta chains presented below share a single source sample, sequenced in a study of T cells in tuberculosis. Generated by immunoSEQ multiplex PCR, the TCRdb table keeps only in-frame clones and is missing some. The repertoire holds around 43,000 clones, roughly 96% seen once, with 3% to 4% in the top ten. Sequencing used PBMCs. All receptors come from a donor aged 10 to 29 with latent tuberculosis or without tuberculosis infection.

The chain couples TRBV7-2 to TRBJ1-2; the match to TRBD1 covers 12 bases. V gave up 5 bases and J gave up 10 bases; unmatched junction bases: 8. The CDR3 loop spans 14 amino acids. Germline assignment: CDR1 SGHTA and CDR2 FQGNSA. CDR3 residues: CASSDTGTGGLYTF. CDR3 coding DNA: TGTGCCAGCAGCGACACCGGGACAGGGGGCCTCTACACCTTC.

The CDR3 loop reads CAWSDGGVYEKLFF. The CDR3 DNA is TGTGCCTGGAGTGATGGGGGCGTATATGAAAAACTGTTTTTT. This chain joins TRBV30 and TRBJ1-4; maybe TRBD1 (6 bases). This CDR3 is built from 14 residues. Germline CDR1 is GTSNPN and CDR2 is SVGIG (reference sequence). Trimming stripped 1 base from V and 6 bases from J, with 12 bases between.

The chain links TRBV18 to TRBJ2-7, with 8 bases fitting TRBD1. The CDR3 extends over 16 amino acids. Germline V gene sequence: CDR1 KGHSH, CDR2 LQKENI. Trimming at V came to 3 bases and at J to 4 bases, leaving 11 bases not matched to a gene. The CDR3 sequence: CASSPKRQGRNYEQYF. The CDR3 nucleotides read TGTGCCAGCTCACCCAAAAGACAGGGGCGGAATTACGAGCAGTACTTC.

The V call is TRBV25-1, the J call TRBJ2-7, with TRBD2 matching 11 bases. The CDR3 is made up of 16 amino acids. Germline assignment: CDR1 MGHDK and CDR2 SYGVNS. V dropped 6 bases and J dropped 2; count of bases not matched to a gene: 9. CDR3: CASSETTSGGPYEQYF. CDR3 nucleotide sequence: TGTGCCAGCAGCGAAACAACTAGCGGGGGTCCCTACGAGCAGTACTTC.

Points on this clone: Within the sample, other DNA sequences also encode this same CDR3. The chain is built from TRBV5-1 and TRBJ1-2, with D possibly TRBD1 on 5 matching bases. Trimming pared 4 bases from V and 5 bases from J, leaving 12 bases between. Germline V gene lookup returns CDR1 SGHRS and CDR2 YFSETQ. CDR3 length equals 13 residues. CDR3 sequence (DNA): TGCGCCAGCAGCCTCGACAGAGATTATGGCTACACCTTC. Its translation: CASSLDRDYGYTF.

This clone showed up just once. CDR3 protein: CASSLRSFYGYTF. The CDR3 coding sequence is TGTGCCAGCAGCCTGAGAAGCTTCTATGGCTACACCTTC. The chain joins TRBV5-5 to TRBJ1-2; D unclear. The V gene's germline CDR1 is SGHKS and CDR2 YYEKEE (reference sequence). The V and J ends lost 4 bases and 4 bases respectively, with 11 bases between them. The CDR3 length is 13 residues.

The gene calls are TRBV27 and TRBJ2-1, with a weak D call TRBD2 (5 bases). From germline, CDR1 is MNHEY and CDR2 SMNVEV (reference sequence). The CDR3 has 16 residues. Between the trimmed V and J ends, which lost 6 bases and 0 bases, there was a span of 15 bases. CDR3 coding DNA: TGTGCCAGCAGCCCCGTGGACTCACACTCCTACAATGAGCAGTTCTTC. Translating it yields CASSPVDSHSYNEQFF.

The chain uses TRBV5-5 and TRBJ2-7; possibly TRBD1 for D (7 bases). Germline V lookup: CDR1 SGHKS, CDR2 YYEKEE (reference sequence). Trimming took off 4 bases at V and 3 bases at J, with 17 bases between the two ends. The CDR3 runs 15 residues. CDR3 region: CASSGGRDSYYEQYF. In DNA, the CDR3 is TGTGCCAGCAGCGGGGGGCGGGACAGTTACTACGAGCAGTACTTC.

This sequence joins TRBV6-5 and TRBJ1-4; D is unclear. From germline, CDR1 is MNHEY and CDR2 SVGAGI. With 6 bases removed from V and 8 bases from J, the gap between germline ends came to 10 bases. The CDR3 has 12 residues. CDR3 bases: TGTGCCAGCAGAAACACCCCGGAAAAACTGTTTTTT. Translating gives CASRNTPEKLFF.

This clone was counted a few times. V is TRBV20-1 and J is TRBJ1-2; D gene uncertain. The CDR3 length is 11 residues. Germline CDR1 is DFQATT and CDR2 is SNEGSKA (reference sequence). The germline V and J ends were trimmed by 1 base and 7 bases, with 7 bases remaining between them. The CDR3 loop is CSARVPLGYTF. CDR3 nucleotides: TGCAGTGCTAGAGTCCCCCTTGGCTACACCTTC.

This rearrangement joins TRBV5-8 to TRBJ1-2, with D perhaps matching TRBD1 (5 bases). V lost 1 base, J lost 2 bases, and 15 bases lay in between. CDR1 is SGHTS and CDR2 is YDEGEE in the germline V gene. There are 16 residues in the CDR3. The CDR3 region is CASSLSRTSNNYGYTF. CDR3 DNA: TGTGCCAGCAGCTTGTCTCGGACAAGTAACAACTATGGCTACACCTTC.

V gene TRBV25-1 combines with J gene TRBJ2-1, with 9 bases lining up with TRBD2. Germline V gene lookup returns CDR1 MGHDK and CDR2 SYGVNS. The CDR3 consists of 16 residues. V dropped 6 bases and J dropped 8; count of bases not matched to a gene: 14. The CDR3 DNA sequence: TGTGCCAGCAGCCCTCAAAGCGGGGGGAGACGGGATGAGCAGTTCTTC. Encoded protein: CASSPQSGGRRDEQFF. Full variable domain (outside the CDR3, taken from reference TRBV25-1 and TRBJ2-1): EADIYQTPRYLVIGTGKKITLECSQTMGHDKMYWYQQDPGMELHLIHYSYGVNSTEKGDLSSESTVSRIRTEHFPLTLESARPSHTSQYLCASSPQSGGRRDEQFFGPGTRLTVL.

The chain couples TRBV18 to TRBJ2-7; D unresolved. CDR1 and CDR2 from the germline V gene are KGHSH and LQKENI. CDR3 length: 11 amino acids. V lost 3 bases and J lost 4, with 4 bases in between. CDR3 coding DNA: TGTGCCAGCTCACCTCTATACGAGCAGTACTTC. Protein: CASSPLYEQYF.

This clone was seen a single time. The chain combines TRBV19 with TRBJ1-5; D gene ambiguous. Germline V lookup: CDR1 LNHDA, CDR2 SQIVND (reference sequence). The CDR3 is made up of 13 amino acids. The V and J ends lost 7 bases and 2 bases respectively, with 9 bases between them. CDR3 sequence: CASNSIGNQPQHF. CDR3 sequence (DNA): TGTGCCAGTAACTCAATCGGCAATCAGCCCCAGCATTTT.

The chain employs TRBV5-1 and TRBJ1-1, with a possible D match to TRBD1 (5 bases). The CDR3 sequence is 16 residues long. Germline V gene sequence: CDR1 SGHRS, CDR2 YFSETQ. The V and J ends lost 3 bases and 1 base respectively, with 16 bases between them. CDR3 sequence (DNA): TGCGCCAGCAGCTCCTATGGCAGGGAGGCGAACACTGAAGCTTTCTTT. Amino acids: CASSSYGREANTEAFF.

The genes are TRBV18 and TRBJ2-5; 10 nucleotides align to TRBD2. Germline CDR1 is KGHSH and CDR2 is LQKENI. The CDR3 is 17 residues long. Trimming cost V 2 bases and J 5 bases; bases outside gene matches: 11. CDR3 region: CASSPRASGGLGETQYF. CDR3 bases: TGTGCCAGCTCACCAAGGGCTAGCGGGGGTCTAGGGGAGACCCAGTACTTC.

J is TRBJ1-3 and V is TRBV19; 7 bases are shared with TRBD1. The CDR3 length is 14 residues. J gave up 0 bases and V 4 bases, and 0 bases lay outside the gene matches. The germline CDR1 and CDR2 sequences are LNHDA and SQIVND (reference sequence). The CDR3 DNA reads as TGTGCCAGTAGTACAGGGGGCTCTGGAAACACCATATATTTT. Translation: CASSTGGSGNTIYF. Combining the CDR3 with reference TRBV19 and TRBJ1-3 gives the whole variable domain DGGITQSPKYLFRKEGQNVTLSCEQNLNHDAMYWYRQDPGQGLRLIYYSQIVNDFQKGDIAEGYSVSREKKESFPLTVTSAQKNPTAFYLCASSTGGSGNTIYFGEGSWLTVV.

The CDR3 DNA is TGTGCCAGCAGCTTGGTTCCGGGACAGGGCTCCGAGCAGTACTTC. Encoded protein: CASSLVPGQGSEQYF. This chain joins TRBV5-4 and TRBJ2-7, with TRBD1 matching 9 bases. The V segment lost 0 bases and the J segment 6 bases; nucleotides outside the gene matches: 7. Germline V gene data show CDR1 as SGHNT and CDR2 as YYREEE (reference sequence). The CDR3 sequence is 15 residues long.

V gene TRBV6-5 combines with J gene TRBJ1-4; 7 bases are shared with TRBD1. The CDR3 is 16 residues long. The germline CDR1 and CDR2 sequences are MNHEY and SVGAGI. Germline trimming cut 4 bases from V and 6 bases from J; bases unmatched to any gene: 11. For the CDR3, the DNA is TGTGCCAGCAGTTCTCCCGGGACAGAATTATATGAAAAACTGTTTTTT. Its protein product is CASSSPGTELYEKLFF.

This clone came up once. The chain has TRBV2 and TRBJ1-2, with D perhaps matching TRBD1 (6 bases). The V gene lost 2 bases and the J gene lost 4 bases, with 17 bases spanning the gap. Per the germline V gene, CDR1 is SNHLY and CDR2 is FYNNEI. The CDR3 spans 16 residues. In nucleotides, the CDR3 is TGTGCCAGCAGTGAACTTCCCCTACAGGGAACCTATGGCTACACCTTC. Its translation is CASSELPLQGTYGYTF. The full variable domain, completed using reference TRBV2 and TRBJ1-2, is EPEVTQTPSHQVTQMGQEVILRCVPISNHLYFYWYRQILGQKVEFLVSFYNNEISEKSEIFDDQFSVERPDGSNFTLKIRSTKLEDSAMYFCASSELPLQGTYGYTFGSGTRLTVV.

V usage is TRBV6-5 and J usage is TRBJ1-1, with D possibly TRBD1 on 5 matching bases. Trimming removed 0 bases at V and 5 bases at J, with 7 bases between. Germline CDR1 and CDR2: MNHEY and SVGAGI. CDR3 length equals 13 residues. The CDR3 reads CASSYSGGTEAFF. The DNA for the CDR3 is TGTGCCAGCAGTTACTCCGGGGGAACTGAAGCTTTCTTT.

The chain recombines TRBV28 with TRBJ2-3; TRBD1 matches at 8 bases. The CDR3 has 14 residues. J was trimmed by 6 bases and V by 4 bases; bases with no gene match: 6. Germline loops: CDR1 MDHEN, CDR2 SYDVKM. CDR3 loop: CASSSGGPRDTQYF. The CDR3 bases are TGTGCCAGCAGTTCAGGGGGCCCACGGGATACGCAGTATTTT. Full variable domain (missing parts from reference TRBV28 and TRBJ2-3): DVKVTQSSRYLVKRTGEKVFLECVQDMDHENMFWYRQDPGLGLRLIYFSYDVKMKEKGDIPEGYSVSREKKERFSLILESASTNQTSMYLCASSSGGPRDTQYFGPGTRLTVL.

The CDR3 bases are TGTGCCAGCAGTGAACTAGCTAGGGATACGCAGTATTTT. Amino acids: CASSELARDTQYF. V gene TRBV2 combines with J gene TRBJ2-3; TRBD2 might be the D (5 bases). This CDR3 is built from 13 residues. Deletions cut 2 bases from V and 6 bases from J, with 9 bases between. In germline, CDR1 is SNHLY, CDR2 FYNNEI.

This chain connects TRBV28 to TRBJ1-2; 8 nucleotides align to TRBD1. Germline CDR1 MDHEN, CDR2 SYDVKM. V gave up 5 bases and J gave up 4 bases; unmatched junction bases: 6. This CDR3 has 14 residues. CDR3 bases: TGTGCCAGCAGTCCCTTCGGGACAGGCTATGGCTACACCTTC. As protein: CASSPFGTGYGYTF.

The chain links TRBV11-3 to TRBJ2-1; 8 bases line up with TRBD2. Germline V gene data show CDR1 as SGHNT and CDR2 as YENEEA. CDR3 size: 15 residues. The junction had 6 bases not matched to a gene; V was cut back by 4 bases and J by 4 bases. The CDR3 reads CASSSLGGGYNEQFF. The CDR3 DNA is TGTGCCAGCAGCTCCTTGGGCGGGGGGTACAATGAGCAGTTCTTC.

The chain carries TRBV2 and TRBJ1-4; possibly TRBD1 for D (6 bases). The length of the CDR3 is 18 residues. V was shortened by 6 bases and J by 0 bases, with 20 bases between the two germline ends. CDR1 and CDR2 (germline): SNHLY, FYNNEI. The CDR3 reads CASRSLRRTGTTNEKLFF. In DNA, the CDR3 is TGTGCCAGCAGATCACTCCGTCGAACAGGGACAACTAATGAAAAACTGTTTTTT.